The 11 T cell receptor beta chains below were found in one sample sequenced in a study of blood T cells in healthy people across ages. It was with a sample-barcoded 5' primer and a J-beta primer mix that a second PCR of roughly 7 to 11 cycles was run. MiXCR, applied by TCRdb to the 5' RACE reads, yields one record per CDR3 protein. Of about 930,000 distinct CDR3 sequences listed, about 29% were seen once; the top ten hold about a tenth. A further study also used this sample, focusing on T cells of mothers and their children.

Sequenced input: blood. These receptors all stem from a woman between 40 and 55 years old in good health.

V gene TRBV18 combines with J gene TRBJ1-2; D unresolved. The CDR3 consists of 14 residues. V lost 3 bases and J lost 5, with 13 bases in between. In germline, CDR1 is KGHSH, CDR2 LQKENI. DNA for the CDR3: TGTGCCAGCTCACCTCGCGGGGAACAATATGGCTACACCTTC. Amino acid sequence: CASSPRGEQYGYTF. The variable domain in full, with the rest retrieved from reference TRBV18 and TRBJ1-2, is NAGVMQNPRHLVRRRGQEARLRCSPMKGHSHVYWYRQLPEEGLKFMVYLQKENIIDESGMPKERFSAEFPKEGPSILRIQQVVRGDSAAYFCASSPRGEQYGYTFGSGTRLTVV.

This clonotype was observed at least ten times. The gene calls are TRBV4-3 and TRBJ2-7; no firm D call. The ends were cut back, 4 bases at V and 0 bases at J, with 13 bases in the middle. The germline V gene encodes CDR1 LGHNA and CDR2 YSLEER. The CDR3 is 15 residues long. This CDR3 reads CASSLALGSSYEQYF. The CDR3 nucleotides read TGCGCCAGCAGCCTAGCCTTGGGTAGCTCCTACGAGCAGTACTTC.

This clonotype appeared a few times. The chain joins TRBV7-2 to TRBJ1-4; D uncertain. The CDR3 is 14 residues long. The germline CDR1 and CDR2 sequences are SGHTA and FQGNSA. Between the trimmed V and J ends, which lost 1 base and 4 bases, there was a span of 7 bases. CDR3: CASSLGGINEKLFF. The DNA for the CDR3 is TGTGCCAGCAGCTTAGGAGGTATTAATGAAAAACTGTTTTTT.

V gene TRBV7-9 combines with J gene TRBJ2-5, with 7 positions matching TRBD2. Losses at the gene ends were 3 bases for V and 3 bases for J; bases not matched to a gene: 4. This CDR3 contains 14 residues. The V gene's germline CDR1 is SEHNR and CDR2 FQNEAQ (reference sequence). The CDR3: CASSFGSGKETQYF. CDR3 nucleotides: TGTGCCAGCAGCTTCGGAAGCGGGAAAGAGACCCAGTACTTC.

The chain couples TRBV29-1 to TRBJ2-7, with 13 bases identical to TRBD2. The J call may be in error: the DNA end matches TRBJ2-5 better. This CDR3 spans 14 amino acids. CDR1 is SQVTM and CDR2 is ANQGSEA in the germline V gene. The CDR3 loop is CSGTSGGVRETQYF. The CDR3 coding sequence is TGCAGCGGAACTAGCGGGGGGGTACGGGAGACCCAGTACTTC.

The chain has TRBV28 and TRBJ2-4, with D perhaps given as TRBD1 or TRBD2 (6 bases each). V gave up 2 bases and J gave up 3 bases, with 14 bases separating them. The CDR3 extends over 16 amino acids. Germline values: CDR1 MDHEN, CDR2 SYDVKM. In DNA form, the CDR3 reads TGTGCCAGCAGTTTACTGGGGGGCGTGATCAAAAACATTCAGTACTTC. It is translated as CASSLLGGVIKNIQYF.

V and J are TRBV28 and TRBJ1-2; no definite D call. Germline assignment: CDR1 MDHEN and CDR2 SYDVKM. The CDR3 sequence is 16 residues long. Trimming pared 7 bases from V and 4 bases from J, leaving 22 bases between. The CDR3 DNA follows: TGTGCCAGCAAAGTGGGCCACCAGGTGTTGAGCTATGGCTACACCTTC. Its translation: CASKVGHQVLSYGYTF.

This clonotype has a handful of counts. V is TRBV20-1 and J is TRBJ2-1, with D perhaps TRBD1 or TRBD2 (5 bases each). This CDR3 region has 14 residues. Germline CDR1 reads DFQATT; CDR2 reads SNEGSKA (reference sequence). The V gene lost 5 bases and the J gene lost 3 bases, with 14 bases spanning the gap. The chain's CDR3 is CSARWDQFYNEQFF. For the CDR3, the DNA is TGCAGTGCTCGCTGGGACCAGTTCTACAATGAGCAGTTCTTC.

The rearrangement links TRBV20-1 to TRBJ1-4; TRBD1 aligns across 7 bases. The CDR3 has 15 residues. Trimming removed 6 bases from V and 5 bases from J; junction bases left unmatched: 12. The V gene's germline CDR1 is DFQATT and CDR2 SNEGSKA (reference sequence). For the CDR3, the DNA is TGCAGTGCGCGGCCGGCAGGGGGAACAAATGAAAAACTGTTTTTT. Its protein product is CSARPAGGTNEKLFF.

As regards this clonotype: The germline gene is not matched at one end of the junction; a read error may be the cause. This chain connects TRBV28 to TRBJ2-4; 7 bases fit TRBD2. This CDR3 is 13 amino acids long. Germline lookup yields CDR1 MDHEN and CDR2 SYDVKM. This CDR3 reads CASSTGGSNIRYF. DNA of the CDR3: TGTGCCAGCAGTACCGGGGGGTCAAACATTCGGTACTTC.

This clonotype was picked up a small number of times. V gene TRBV5-1 combines with J gene TRBJ1-1; D not certain. Trimming took off 1 base at V and 0 bases at J, with 7 bases between the two ends. The germline V gene has CDR1 SGHRS and CDR2 YFSETQ. There are 14 residues in the CDR3. The CDR3 sequence: CASSLNGLNTEAFF. The DNA for the CDR3 is TGCGCCAGCAGCTTGAACGGGTTGAACACTGAAGCTTTCTTT.